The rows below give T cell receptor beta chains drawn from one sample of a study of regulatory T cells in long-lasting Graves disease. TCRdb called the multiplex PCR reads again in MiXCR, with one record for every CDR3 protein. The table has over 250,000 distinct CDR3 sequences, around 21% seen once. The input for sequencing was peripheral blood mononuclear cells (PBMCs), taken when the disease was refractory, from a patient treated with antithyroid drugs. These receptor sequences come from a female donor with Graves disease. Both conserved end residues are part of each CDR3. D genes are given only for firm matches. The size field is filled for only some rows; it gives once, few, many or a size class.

TGTGCCAGCGAGAACAACCCAGGGGCGGGGAACACTGAAGCTTTCTTT	CASENNPGAGNTEAFF	TRBV12-3/TRBV12-4	TRBJ1-1	16	.	few
TGTGCCAGCAGGACCGGGACTAGCGGGAATATTCCCCACTTC	CASRTGTSGNIPHF	TRBV28	TRBJ2-7	14	TRBD2	many
TGTGCCTGGACGACAGGGGGAGGTGGGGCCAACGTCCTGACTTTC	CAWTTGGGGANVLTF	TRBV30	TRBJ2-6	15	TRBD1	.
TGTGCCAGCAGTTTAGGACCGCAGAACACTGAAGCTTTCTTT	CASSLGPQNTEAFF	TRBV12-3/TRBV12-4	TRBJ1-1	14	.	many
TGCAGTGCTAGAGGGAGGAAGCGGGGATCCACAGATACGCAGTATTTT	CSARGRKRGSTDTQYF	TRBV20-1	TRBJ2-3	16	TRBD2	few
TGTGCCAGCAGCCTACCTCAGGGGTCCTACGAGCAGTACTTC	CASSLPQGSYEQYF	TRBV7-9	TRBJ2-7	14	.	.
TGCGCCAGCAGTGAGTCTTTTGGGACCGACGAAGATCAGCCCCAGCATTTT	CASSESFGTDEDQPQHF	TRBV10-2	TRBJ1-5	17	.	once
TGTGCCAGCAGCCCCCCGGGACGGACCTACGAGCAGTACTTC	CASSPPGRTYEQYF	TRBV11-2	TRBJ2-7	14	.	many
TGTGCCAGTAGTTCCGGCGGGGTCAATCAGCCCCAGCATTTT	CASSSGGVNQPQHF	TRBV19	TRBJ1-5	14	.	.
TGTGCCAGCAGCGTAGATCCAGGGGGCTCCTACGAGCAGTACTTC	CASSVDPGGSYEQYF	TRBV9	TRBJ2-7	15	TRBD1	.
TGTGCCAGCAGTTTATCGGGAGCAACTAATGAAAAACTGTTTTTT	CASSLSGATNEKLFF	TRBV28	TRBJ1-4	15	.	many
TGTGCCTGGAGTGCGGGTCGGGGCGATGAGCAGTTCTTC	CAWSAGRGDEQFF	TRBV30	TRBJ2-1	13	.	few
TGTGCCAGCAGCCCCTCGGGAAGCTATGGCTGCACCTTC	CASSPSGSYGCTF	TRBV14	TRBJ1-2	13	.	once
TGTGCCAGCAGTTTAGGTCACGAGCAGTACTTC	CASSLGHEQYF	TRBV28	TRBJ2-7	11	.	many
TGTGCCACCAGCACGGACCCTGCGGATCAGCCCCAGCATTTT	CATSTDPADQPQHF	TRBV15	TRBJ1-5	14	.	many
TGTGCCAGCAGTCCCCGAGCGACAGAAGCTTTCTTT	CASSPRATEAFF	TRBV28	TRBJ1-1	12	.	many
TGTGCCAGCAGTGACCGGGCCCGCACAGATACGCAGTATTTT	CASSDRARTDTQYF	TRBV2	TRBJ2-3	14	.	.
TGTGCCAGCAGTTCCAACGGAATCCTACGCGAGCAGTACTTC	CASSSNGILREQYF	TRBV28	TRBJ2-7	14	.	many
TGTGCCAGCAGTTTTATGAGGGCGCGACAAGAGACCCAGTACTTC	CASSFMRARQETQYF	TRBV28	TRBJ2-5	15	.	many
TGCGCCAGCAGCTCGCCGGACAGGGGGCTTGGCGAGCAGTACTTC	CASSSPDRGLGEQYF	TRBV5-1	TRBJ2-7	15	TRBD1	few
TGTGCCAGCAGCTTGGCTAACGTTCTTGGCTACACCTTC	CASSLANVLGYTF	TRBV5-4	TRBJ1-2	13	.	.
TGTGCCAGCAGTTATATGGTACTCACAAGCAATCAGCCCCAGCATTTT	CASSYMVLTSNQPQHF	TRBV6-2/TRBV6-3	TRBJ1-5	16	.	.
TGTGCCAGCAGAGTACAGGGAAGAGACGGCTACACCTTC	CASRVQGRDGYTF	TRBV28	TRBJ1-2	13	.	many
TGTGCCAGCAGTTTACAACGCTCTCTGAACACTGAAGCTTTCTTT	CASSLQRSLNTEAFF	TRBV6-2/TRBV6-3	TRBJ1-1	15	.	few
TGTGCCAGCAGCCAAGATTGGTGGGAGCAGCCCCTCCACTTT	CASSQDWWEQPLHF	TRBV3-1	TRBJ1-6	14	.	.
TGTGCCATCAGTGACAGAGAGACCCAGTACTTC	CAISDRETQYF	TRBV10-3	TRBJ2-5	11	.	few
TGCGCCAGCAGCCAAGGGGACAGGGGACTCTATGGCTACACCTTC	CASSQGDRGLYGYTF	TRBV4-3	TRBJ1-2	15	TRBD1	.
TGTGCCAGCAGCTTAGGCCTCGAGACTTCCTCCGAAAAACTGTTTTTT	CASSLGLETSSEKLFF	TRBV7-9	TRBJ1-4	16	.	few
TGTGCCAGCAGCTTAGGCCGGGACACACAGCAGTACTTC	CASSLGRDTQQYF	TRBV7-2	TRBJ2-7	13	.	many
TGTGCCAGCAGTTCCCATGGGACAGATTACACCGGGGAGCTGTTTTTT	CASSSHGTDYTGELFF	TRBV6-2/TRBV6-3	TRBJ2-2	16	TRBD1	.
TGCGCCAGCAGCTTGGGGACTAGCGGGACCGCAAACTCCGAGCAGTACTTC	CASSLGTSGTANSEQYF	TRBV5-1	TRBJ2-7	17	TRBD2	.
TGTGCCAGCAACCTAGCGGGAGATCCCTACGAGCAGTACTTC	CASNLAGDPYEQYF	TRBV7-2	TRBJ2-7	14	TRBD2	few
TGTGCCAGCTCACCGACAGACGGTGGGTATGGCGGGGAGCAGTACTTC	CASSPTDGGYGGEQYF	TRBV18	TRBJ2-7	16	.	.
TGTGCCATCAGTGACTCGGGAGAGACCCAGTACTTC	CAISDSGETQYF	TRBV10-3	TRBJ2-5	12	.	.
TGTGCCAGCAGCTTGGCGGCAGGGGGGAACTATGGCTACACCTTC	CASSLAAGGNYGYTF	TRBV28	TRBJ1-2	15	TRBD1	once
TGTGCCAGCAAACTTCAGGGGGCTGAGACCCAGTACTTC	CASKLQGAETQYF	TRBV28	TRBJ2-5	13	TRBD1	many
TGCAGCGTTGGTTTCCAGACCGGGGAGCTGTTTTTT	CSVGFQTGELFF	TRBV29-1	TRBJ2-2	12	.	.
TGTGCCAGTCGAATTAGCGGGATGGGTGAGCAGTACTTC	CASRISGMGEQYF	TRBV12-3/TRBV12-4	TRBJ2-7	13	TRBD2	.
TGTGCCAGCAGTTATAGTCCAGGGAGGGAGCAGTACTTC	CASSYSPGREQYF	TRBV7-3	TRBJ2-7	13	.	many
TGTGCCAGCAGTTTAAGTGATTCACCCCTCCACTTT	CASSLSDSPLHF	TRBV12-3/TRBV12-4	TRBJ1-6	12	.	many
TGCGCCAGCAGCTTGGTTGACATTGAAGCTTTCTTT	CASSLVDIEAFF	TRBV5-1	TRBJ1-1	12	.	.
TGTGCCAGTAGTTCCCGGGGACTAGCGGGTCTCTACGAGCAGTACTTC	CASSSRGLAGLYEQYF	TRBV19	TRBJ2-7	16	TRBD2	few
TGCAGCCTCCTCGATCCCGGAAAGGATAGCAATCAGCCCCAGCATTTT	CSLLDPGKDSNQPQHF	TRBV29-1	TRBJ1-5	16	.	.
TGCGCCAGCAGCTTGGAGGGTCCTGACCAGCCCCAGCATTTT	CASSLEGPDQPQHF	TRBV5-1	TRBJ1-5	14	.	few
TGTGCCAGCAGTGAAAGGTTCGGATCGTCCTACGAGCAGTACTTC	CASSERFGSSYEQYF	TRBV2	TRBJ2-7	15	.	many
TGCAGTGCTAGTCTGGACGAATCTGGGGGCTACGAGCAGTACTTC	CSASLDESGGYEQYF	TRBV20-1	TRBJ2-7	15	.	.
TGCGCCAGCAGTGACACGGCTTACTACGAGCAGTACTTC	CASSDTAYYEQYF	TRBV10-1	TRBJ2-7	13	.	few
TGTGCCAGCAGCACCGAGGGGAACACTGAAGCTTTCTTT	CASSTEGNTEAFF	TRBV7-2	TRBJ1-1	13	.	.